This T cell receptor (beta chain) was recovered during a study of Graves' ophthalmopathy and Graves' hyperthyroidism. The study's findings and limits: Prediction of ophthalmopathy progression reached about 65% sensitivity and nearly 75% specificity.

Newly diagnosed hyperthyroidism donors, aged 18 to 65, duration under 2 months. Amplification of the TCR beta CDR3 regions used RNA transcripts (as template). An opening RT-PCR round employed HTBI primers and preceded a second-round multiplex PCR. TCRdb re-called the multiplex PCR reads with MiXCR, one entry per CDR3 protein. The data contain over a million distinct CDR3 sequences, about two fifths of them singletons. V was cut by 6 bases and J by 4 bases, with 13 bases left in between. The germline gives CDR1 DFQATT, CDR2 SNEGSKA (reference sequence). The CDR3 is made up of 12 amino acids. Points on this clonotype: Antigen unknown.

This chain connects TRBV20-1 to TRBJ2-7; perhaps TRBD1 as D (5 bases). The clonotype was recovered from an adult man with Graves' hyperthyroidism. The sample consisted of peripheral blood or thyroid tissue (not recorded which). This chain's CDR3 is CSALRSGYEQYF. CDR3 coding DNA: TGCAGTGCCCTTAGATCAGGGTACGAGCAGTACTTC.